The 31 T cell receptor beta chains reported below all come from one sample, sequenced in a study of blood T cell repertoires in COVID-19. Measured with immunoSEQ multiplex PCR; TCRdb has only the in-frame clones, and not every one. Among hundreds of thousands of clones listed, around four fifths were seen once. Material: peripheral blood. The receptors were sampled from a woman aged 45-59 years with active or convalescent COVID-19.

The chain employs TRBV28 and TRBJ1-4; TRBD1 agrees at 9 bases. V lost 1 base to trimming and J lost 6 bases; unmatched junction nucleotides: 6. Germline V lookup: CDR1 MDHEN, CDR2 SYDVKM. CDR3 length: 16 amino acids. The CDR3 nucleotides are TGTGCCAGCAGTTTATCCCCCGGGACAGGGTATGAAAAACTGTTTTTT. This sequence encodes CASSLSPGTGYEKLFF.

This clone occurred a few times. The rearrangement uses TRBV6-6 and TRBJ2-1, with 9 bases lining up with TRBD1. The ends lost 5 bases at V and 3 bases at J; junction bases unmatched: 11. This CDR3 contains 17 residues. CDR1 and CDR2 from the germline V gene are MNHNY and SVGAGI (reference sequence). The CDR3: CASSRRSGTGNYNEQFF. The DNA for the CDR3 is TGTGCCAGCAGTCGTCGCTCCGGGACAGGGAACTACAATGAGCAGTTCTTC.

This chain connects TRBV2 to TRBJ2-6, with 11 bases matching TRBD1. Per germline, CDR1 SNHLY and CDR2 FYNNEI. This CDR3 has 17 residues. The J segment lost 2 bases and the V segment lost 6 bases, leaving 6 bases of the junction unmatched. CDR3 sequence (DNA): TGTGCCAGCAGCCCGGGACAGGGGGACACTGGGGCCAACGTCCTGACTTTC. This encodes CASSPGQGDTGANVLTF. Supplemented by reference TRBV2 and TRBJ2-6, the full variable domain reads EPEVTQTPSHQVTQMGQEVILRCVPISNHLYFYWYRQILGQKVEFLVSFYNNEISEKSEIFDDQFSVERPDGSNFTLKIRSTKLEDSAMYFCASSPGQGDTGANVLTFGAGSRLTVL.

This sequence joins TRBV14 and TRBJ1-1, with TRBD1 matching over 10 bases. The CDR3 spans 15 residues. The trim removed 3 bases at V and 5 bases at J, leaving 6 bases unmatched. Per the germline V gene, CDR1 is SGHDN and CDR2 is FVKESK. CDR3 DNA: TGTGCCAGCAGCCAGAGGACAGGGGGAAAAACTGAAGCTTTCTTT. This gives the protein CASSQRTGGKTEAFF.

The chain recombines TRBV6-6 with TRBJ2-1, with 10 bases aligning to TRBD1. The V gene end was trimmed by 6 bases and the J gene end by 8 bases; junction bases not matched to a gene: 13. The CDR3 has 16 residues. The V gene's germline CDR1 is MNHNY and CDR2 SVGAGI (reference sequence). The CDR3 is CASRRSGTGVGDEQFF. DNA of the CDR3: TGTGCCAGCAGACGATCCGGGACAGGGGTTGGCGATGAGCAGTTCTTC.

The chain uses TRBV15 and TRBJ1-1; tentative D call: TRBD1 (5 bases). The germline V and J ends were trimmed by 0 bases and 4 bases, with 15 bases remaining between them. In germline, CDR1 is LNHNV, CDR2 YYDKDF (reference sequence). CDR3 length: 16 residues. CDR3 residues: CATSRDKAGLSTEAFF. Here the CDR3 DNA reads TGTGCCACCAGCAGAGATAAGGCAGGGCTGAGCACTGAAGCTTTCTTT.

This chain uses TRBV14 with TRBJ2-2, with D possibly TRBD1 on 5 matching bases. The length of the CDR3 is 18 residues. Deletions cut 2 bases from V and 0 bases from J, with 16 bases between. Per the germline V gene, CDR1 is SGHDN and CDR2 is FVKESK. CDR3 protein: CASSQLPTDFTNTGELFF. In DNA form, the CDR3 reads TGTGCCAGCAGCCAACTACCGACAGACTTTACGAACACCGGGGAGCTGTTTTTT.

The rearrangement uses TRBV4-1 and TRBJ1-5; 9 bases agree with TRBD1. Germline V gives CDR1 MGHRA, CDR2 YSYEKL. This CDR3 spans 15 amino acids. J lost 5 bases, V lost 4 bases, and 6 bases had no gene match. CDR3 DNA: TGCGCCAGCAGCCCACGGACAGGGGATTATCAGCCCCAGCATTTT. It is translated as CASSPRTGDYQPQHF.

The chain employs TRBV28 and TRBJ1-5, with 7 bases identical to TRBD1. This CDR3 has 19 residues. CDR1 and CDR2 (germline): MDHEN, SYDVKM. J was trimmed by 8 bases and V by 3 bases; bases with no gene match: 22. CDR3 sequence reads: CASSFKPGQRVVRHKPQHF. CDR3 sequence (DNA): TGTGCCAGCAGTTTTAAACCGGGACAGCGAGTGGTACGTCATAAGCCCCAGCATTTT.

The rearrangement uses TRBV2 and TRBJ1-2; 8 nucleotides align to TRBD1. The CDR3 runs to 13 residues. Germline assignment: CDR1 SNHLY and CDR2 FYNNEI. Germline trimming cut 6 bases from V and 7 bases from J; bases unmatched to any gene: 7. The CDR3 sequence is CASRDRDIGGYTF. The DNA for the CDR3 is TGTGCCAGCAGGGACAGGGACATTGGTGGCTACACCTTC.

The chain has TRBV28 and TRBJ1-1, with 7 bases aligning to TRBD1. Germline V CDR1 and CDR2: MDHEN, SYDVKM. This CDR3 has 15 amino acids. The ends lost 7 bases at V and 3 bases at J; junction bases unmatched: 11. CDR3 sequence: CASNPLDRADTEAFF. In nucleotides, the CDR3 is TGTGCCAGCAACCCGCTTGACAGGGCGGACACTGAAGCTTTCTTT.

The genes are TRBV7-2 and TRBJ2-3; 11 nucleotides agree with TRBD2. The CDR3 is made up of 16 amino acids. Germline V gene lookup returns CDR1 SGHTA and CDR2 FQGNSA. The J segment lost 4 bases and the V segment lost 5 bases, leaving 8 bases of the junction unmatched. This CDR3 is CASSPGSGRAPDTQYF. CDR3 bases: TGTGCCAGCAGCCCAGGTAGCGGGAGGGCCCCAGATACGCAGTATTTT.

V and J are TRBV5-4 and TRBJ1-4, with a tentative D call TRBD1 (5 bases). This CDR3 is 15 amino acids long. V shed 4 bases and J shed 0 bases, with 10 bases lying between them. Germline V gene sequence: CDR1 SGHNT, CDR2 YYREEE (reference sequence). The CDR3 bases are TGTGCCAGCAGCCCCGACAGTGCAACTAATGAAAAACTGTTTTTT. Translating it yields CASSPDSATNEKLFF.

This clone was recorded many times. The rearrangement joins TRBV15 to TRBJ2-7, with 10 bases fitting TRBD2. CDR3 length: 15 residues. Germline CDR1 reads LNHNV; CDR2 reads YYDKDF (reference sequence). After removal of 1 base from V and 6 bases from J, the junction contained 6 bases not matched to a gene. The CDR3 nucleotides read TGTGCCACCAGCAGAGGTAAATTAGCGGGAGGCGAGCAGTACTTC. It codes for CATSRGKLAGGEQYF.

The rearrangement uses TRBV5-1 and TRBJ1-2; D is perhaps TRBD1 (6 bases). The CDR3 totals 14 residues. The V end lost 0 bases, the J end lost 2 bases, and 8 bases lay between the germline ends. Germline CDR1 is SGHRS and CDR2 is YFSETQ. For the CDR3, the DNA is TGCGCCAGCAGCTTGGTCCAGGGGAACTATGGCTACACCTTC. The encoded protein is CASSLVQGNYGYTF.

V gene TRBV14 combines with J gene TRBJ2-7; 9 nucleotides agree with TRBD2. The length of the CDR3 is 17 residues. V shed 1 base and J 2 bases; nucleotides not matched to a gene: 9. CDR1 is SGHDN and CDR2 is FVKESK in the germline V gene. The CDR3 spells CASSQGIASGITYEQYF. The CDR3 DNA follows: TGTGCCAGCAGCCAAGGGATCGCTAGCGGGATTACCTACGAGCAGTACTTC.

V usage is TRBV5-4 and J usage is TRBJ2-7, with 11 bases that match TRBD2. In germline, CDR1 is SGHNT, CDR2 YYREEE (reference sequence). The CDR3 is made up of 14 amino acids. The J segment lost 3 bases and the V segment lost 4 bases, leaving 3 bases of the junction unmatched. CDR3 sequence: CASSPGTSGYEQYF. The CDR3 DNA sequence: TGTGCCAGCAGCCCCGGGACTAGCGGCTACGAGCAGTACTTC.

The V gene is TRBV7-9, the J gene TRBJ1-4; maybe TRBD1 (6 bases). In germline, CDR1 is SEHNR, CDR2 FQNEAQ (reference sequence). V gave up 2 bases and J gave up 8 bases, with 12 bases separating them. The CDR3 has 14 residues. The DNA for the CDR3 is TGTGCCAGCAGCTTACCGGGGGGCAACGAAAAACTGTTTTTT. Its translation is CASSLPGGNEKLFF.

V gene TRBV28 combines with J gene TRBJ2-1; 9 bases align to TRBD1. With 4 bases clipped from V and 5 bases from J, the junction kept 3 bases outside the gene matches. The CDR3 covers 14 residues. Germline CDR1 and CDR2: MDHEN and SYDVKM. As DNA, the CDR3 is TGTGCCAGCAGTTGGACAGGGGCTAACAATGAGCAGTTCTTC. Translated, it gives CASSWTGANNEQFF.

The chain couples TRBV4-1 to TRBJ2-5; the D gene is possibly TRBD1 (5 bases). V was clipped by 0 bases and J by 2 bases, with 10 bases between them. The CDR3 runs to 15 residues. Germline V lookup: CDR1 MGHRA, CDR2 YSYEKL. CDR3 amino acids: CASSQDGKGQETQYF. As DNA, the CDR3 is TGCGCCAGCAGCCAAGATGGGAAGGGGCAAGAGACCCAGTACTTC.

The chain carries TRBV6-6 and TRBJ2-7, with D possibly matching TRBD1 (6 bases). There are 13 residues in the CDR3. Trimming removed 7 bases from V and 3 bases from J, with 13 bases in between. The V gene's germline CDR1 is MNHNY and CDR2 SVGAGI (reference sequence). The CDR3 sequence is CASTATGFYEQYF. The DNA for the CDR3 is TGTGCCAGCACCGCGACAGGTTTCTACGAGCAGTACTTC.

This clone was found a few times. The rearrangement joins TRBV7-3 to TRBJ1-1; 9 bases align to TRBD1. The V gene's germline CDR1 is SGHTA and CDR2 FQGTGA. Trimming cost V 4 bases and J 3 bases; bases outside gene matches: 6. The length of the CDR3 is 15 residues. CDR3 bases: TGTGCCAGCAGCTCCACAGGGGGCCTTTACACTGAAGCTTTCTTT. Translated, it gives CASSSTGGLYTEAFF. The complete variable domain, with remaining parts taken from reference TRBV7-3 and TRBJ1-1, reads GAGVSQTPSNKVTEKGKYVELRCDPISGHTALYWYRQSLGQGPEFLIYFQGTGAADDSGLPNDRFFAVRPEGSVSTLKIQRTERGDSAVYLCASSSTGGLYTEAFFGQGTRLTVV.

V is TRBV4-1 and J is TRBJ2-7; D may be TRBD2 (6 bases). The CDR3 consists of 16 residues. V gave up 0 bases and J gave up 4 bases, with 16 bases separating them. Germline CDR1 is MGHRA and CDR2 is YSYEKL. DNA of the CDR3: TGCGCCAGCAGCCAAGATCATCTTGTCCTAGCGTACGAGCAGTACTTC. It codes for CASSQDHLVLAYEQYF.

Worth noting for this clone: Distinct nucleotide sequences in the sample also encode this CDR3. V gene TRBV5-1 combines with J gene TRBJ2-2, with D perhaps matching TRBD1 (6 bases). CDR1 and CDR2 (germline): SGHRS, YFSETQ. The CDR3 runs to 15 residues. V lost 0 bases to trimming and J lost 2 bases, with 8 bases between them. The CDR3 DNA is TGCGCCAGCAGCTTGGGGACAGTCAACACCGGGGAGCTGTTTTTT. This translates into CASSLGTVNTGELFF.

This clone was found many times. This rearrangement joins TRBV11-2 to TRBJ2-7, with a tentative D call TRBD1 (8 bases). Germline V lookup: CDR1 SGHAT, CDR2 FQNNGV. Trimming left V 6 bases short and J 3 bases short, with 24 bases between. This CDR3 region has 17 residues. The CDR3 sequence is CASRPTKGGDRSYEQYF. Written as DNA, the CDR3 is TGTGCCAGCAGGCCAACCAAGGGGGGGGACAGGAGCTACGAGCAGTACTTC. Drawing the rest from reference TRBV11-2 and TRBJ2-7, the complete variable domain is EAGVAQSPRYKIIEKRQSVAFWCNPISGHATLYWYQQILGQGPKLLIQFQNNGVVDDSQLPKDRFSAERLKGVDSTLKIQPAKLEDSAVYLCASRPTKGGDRSYEQYFGPGTRLTVT.

In its sample, this clone was seen many times. In DNA form, the CDR3 reads TGTGCCAGCAGCCAAGACATTATCCGAGGCGGGAGAAGCACAGATACGCAGTATTTT. Residues: CASSQDIIRGGRSTDTQYF. The genes are TRBV3-1 (or the pseudogene TRBV3-2) and TRBJ2-3; TRBD2 matches at 7 bases. Per germline, CDR1 LGHDT and CDR2 YNNKEL (reference sequence). J gave up 0 bases and V 0 bases, and 12 bases lay outside the gene matches. The CDR3 spans 19 residues.

The chain is built from TRBV30 and TRBJ1-5, with a possible D match to TRBD1 (6 bases). V lost 1 base and J 0 bases, leaving 7 bases between the germline ends. The CDR3 consists of 14 residues. CDR1 GTSNPN and CDR2 SVGIG come from the germline V gene (reference sequence). DNA for the CDR3: TGTGCCTGGAGTGGGGGGCATAGCAATCAGCCCCAGCATTTT. This codes for CAWSGGHSNQPQHF. Supplemented by reference TRBV30 and TRBJ1-5, the full variable domain reads SQTIHQWPATLVQPVGSPLSLECTVEGTSNPNLYWYRQAAGRGLQLLFYSVGIGQISSEVPQNLSASRPQDRQFILSSKKLLLSDSGFYLCAWSGGHSNQPQHFGDGTRLSIL.

The chain recombines TRBV28 with TRBJ2-3, with 13 nucleotides matching TRBD2. V lost 2 bases, J lost 7 bases, and 3 bases stayed unmatched. This CDR3 is 15 amino acids long. CDR1 and CDR2 (germline): MDHEN, SYDVKM. The CDR3 nucleotides read TGTGCCAGCAGTTTACCGACTAGCGGGAGGCATACGCAGTATTTT. This encodes CASSLPTSGRHTQYF. The full variable domain, rest sourced from reference TRBV28 and TRBJ2-3, is DVKVTQSSRYLVKRTGEKVFLECVQDMDHENMFWYRQDPGLGLRLIYFSYDVKMKEKGDIPEGYSVSREKKERFSLILESASTNQTSMYLCASSLPTSGRHTQYFGPGTRLTVL.

This chain connects TRBV6-5 to TRBJ1-5, with D unclear. V was trimmed by 6 bases and J by 7 bases, leaving 19 bases between them. Germline CDR1 and CDR2: MNHEY and SVGAGI. There are 15 residues in the CDR3. Here the CDR3 DNA reads TGTGCCAGCAGAACCCTGACCGGAGGCGAACAGCCCCAGCATTTT. It translates to CASRTLTGGEQPQHF.

The rearrangement joins TRBV3-1 (or the pseudogene TRBV3-2) to TRBJ2-1; D might be TRBD2 (5 bases). Per germline, CDR1 LGHDT and CDR2 YNNKEL (reference sequence). V lost 4 bases to trimming and J lost 7 bases, with 20 bases between them. This CDR3 spans 16 amino acids. CDR3 region: CASSPALAVGGNEQFF. In nucleotides, the CDR3 is TGTGCCAGCAGCCCCGCCCTCGCGGTCGGCGGGAATGAGCAGTTCTTC.

This chain uses TRBV2 with TRBJ1-1, with D perhaps TRBD1 (6 bases). Trimming took 7 bases from V and 4 from J, leaving 16 bases between them. Germline CDR1 SNHLY, CDR2 FYNNEI. This CDR3 comprises 14 residues. Here the CDR3 reads CASTGGRGTTEAFF. In DNA form, the CDR3 reads TGTGCCAGCACTGGGGGCCGTGGGACCACTGAAGCTTTCTTT.